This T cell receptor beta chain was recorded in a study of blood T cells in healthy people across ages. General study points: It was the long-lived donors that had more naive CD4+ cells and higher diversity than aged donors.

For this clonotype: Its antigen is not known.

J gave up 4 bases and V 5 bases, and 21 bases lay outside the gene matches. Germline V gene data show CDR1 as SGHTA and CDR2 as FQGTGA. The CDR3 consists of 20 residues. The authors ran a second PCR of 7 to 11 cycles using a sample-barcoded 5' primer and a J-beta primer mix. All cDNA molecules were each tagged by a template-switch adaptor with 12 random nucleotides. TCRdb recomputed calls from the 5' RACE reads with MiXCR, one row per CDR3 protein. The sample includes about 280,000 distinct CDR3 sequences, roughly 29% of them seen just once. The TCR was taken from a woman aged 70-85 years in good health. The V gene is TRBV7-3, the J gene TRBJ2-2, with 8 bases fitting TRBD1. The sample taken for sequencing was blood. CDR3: CASSPINVGTDRERTGELFF. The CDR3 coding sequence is TGTGCCAGCAGCCCGATAAACGTGGGGACGGACAGGGAGCGCACCGGGGAGCTGTTTTTT.